The clone carrying this T cell receptor (beta chain) was counted many times. This sample stems from a study of T-cell reconstitution after alpha-beta-depleted transplantation in children. The ends were cut back, 7 bases at V and 0 bases at J, with 8 bases in the middle. The CDR3 contains 13 residues. Germline assignment: CDR1 MGHDK and CDR2 SYGVNS. Unique molecular identifiers featured in how the TCRbeta library was prepared. TCRdb re-called the PCR reads through MiXCR, storing one row per CDR3 protein. Among 70,000 to 95,000 distinct CDR3 sequences, 10% to 15% were seen once, and the ten largest hold approximately 15%.

This chain uses TRBV25-1 with TRBJ2-3, with D unresolved. The receptor was derived from a human donor who donated a stem cell graft to a child with inherited bone marrow failure. This specimen consisted of PBMCs from the stem cell graft donor, obtained from the stem cell graft. The CDR3 nucleotides read TGTGCCAGCACCCTACAGAGCACAGATACGCAGTATTTT. Its translation is CASTLQSTDTQYF.